The clone carrying this T cell receptor beta chain has just a few counts. Its antigen is unknown. The sample originates from a study of CD8 T cells in ankylosing spondylitis. Quantitative 5'-RACE with molecular barcodes generated TCR beta libraries. TCRdb recomputed calls from the 5' RACE reads with MiXCR, one row per CDR3 protein. The data hold 700,000 to 1,000,000 distinct CDR3 sequences, with around 11% observed a single time. Germline-derived CDR1 and CDR2 are SGDLS and YYNGEE. V was trimmed by 0 bases and J by 5 bases, leaving 9 bases between them. The length of the CDR3 is 14 residues. Findings and caveats of the study: In synovial fluid and blood from reactive arthritis, some motif variants were previously reported. Clones linked to disease were reported to show significant enrichment in matched ankylosing spondylitis synovial fluid. A TCR beta motif of fewer than ten highly homologous variants seemed to mark ankylosing spondylitis blood.

This chain links TRBV9 with TRBJ1-5, with D unclear. The TCR comes from a male donor with ankylosing spondylitis. Sequenced material: blood, either unsorted or a sorted T cell fraction (not recorded which). CDR3 nucleotides: TGTGCCAGCAGCGTAGAGGCAGGCGATCAGCCCCAGCATTTT. It encodes CASSVEAGDQPQHF. Using reference TRBV9 and TRBJ1-5 for the parts outside the CDR3, the full variable domain is DSGVTQTPKHLITATGQRVTLRCSPRSGDLSVYWYQQSLDQGLQFLIQYYNGEERAKGNILERFSAQQFPDLHSELNLSSLELGDSALYFCASSVEAGDQPQHFGDGTRLSIL.